The 7 T cell receptor beta chains in this list originate from one sample, sequenced in a study of shared clonotypes between healthy human individuals. Profiling relied on immunoSEQ multiplex PCR, and the TCRdb table lists in-frame clones only, not all of them. The sample records over a million clones, roughly 96% being singletons. The sequenced sample consisted of naive CD4+ T cells sorted from blood. As for subset: CD45RA+ positively selected. Every receptor here comes from a young man in good health.

The J gene is TRBJ2-1, the V gene TRBV23-1, with 13 positions matching TRBD2. TRBV23-1 is filed as an ORF, its function uncertain. V shed 5 bases and J 0 bases; nucleotides not matched to a gene: 13. The CDR3 has 20 residues. CDR3 in amino acids: CASSDWELAGGFHSYNEQFF. The CDR3 bases are TGCGCCAGCAGTGATTGGGAACTAGCGGGAGGGTTCCACTCCTACAATGAGCAGTTCTTC.

The rearrangement joins TRBV5-1 to TRBJ1-1, with D possibly being TRBD1 (5 bases). Germline V gives CDR1 SGHRS, CDR2 YFSETQ. The length of the CDR3 is 14 residues. Trimming removed 3 bases from V and 1 base from J, with 10 bases in between. CDR3 sequence reads: CASSWDQGNTEAFF. The CDR3 coding sequence is TGCGCCAGCAGCTGGGATCAGGGGAACACTGAAGCTTTCTTT.

The genes are TRBV6-1 and TRBJ2-7; D unresolved. Germline CDR1 MNHNS, CDR2 SASEGT. CDR3 length: 13 residues. Trimming shortened V by 1 base and J by 2 bases, and 6 bases separated the two germline ends. In DNA form, the CDR3 reads TGTGCCAGCAGTGAAGAAAGTGCCTACGAGCAGTACTTC. Protein: CASSEESAYEQYF.

J is TRBJ2-7 and V is TRBV6-1; weak D call: TRBD1 (6 bases). This CDR3 comprises 13 residues. Germline values: CDR1 MNHNS, CDR2 SASEGT. V shed 8 bases and J shed 3 bases, with 14 bases lying between them. The CDR3 nucleotides are TGTGCCAGCTGCCGGGACACGATCTACGAGCAGTACTTC. It translates to CASCRDTIYEQYF.

The chain employs TRBV10-1 and TRBJ2-1, with D tentatively TRBD1 (5 bases). The CDR3 covers 13 residues. The V end lost 0 bases, the J end lost 12 bases, and 12 bases lay between the germline ends. Germline V gene sequence: CDR1 WNHNN, CDR2 SYGVQD (reference sequence). The CDR3 bases are TGCGCCAGCAGTGAGTCAAGGGGCACTGTGCAGTTCTTC. The encoded protein is CASSESRGTVQFF.

V usage is TRBV30 and J usage is TRBJ2-7, with 10 bases identical to TRBD2. The CDR3 consists of 14 residues. CDR1 and CDR2 (germline): GTSNPN, SVGIG (reference sequence). V lost 3 bases to trimming and J lost 2 bases; unmatched junction nucleotides: 4. In DNA, the CDR3 is TGTGCCTGGAGGCTAGCGGGAGTAACCTACGAGCAGTACTTC. It codes for CAWRLAGVTYEQYF.

V usage is TRBV6-5 and J usage is TRBJ2-1; no clear D. Germline values: CDR1 MNHEY, CDR2 SVGAGI. The CDR3 runs to 15 residues. V was shortened by 0 bases and J by 1 base, with 7 bases between the two germline ends. The CDR3 reads CASSYSSVSYNEQFF. DNA for the CDR3: TGTGCCAGCAGTTACTCTAGTGTGTCCTACAATGAGCAGTTCTTC.